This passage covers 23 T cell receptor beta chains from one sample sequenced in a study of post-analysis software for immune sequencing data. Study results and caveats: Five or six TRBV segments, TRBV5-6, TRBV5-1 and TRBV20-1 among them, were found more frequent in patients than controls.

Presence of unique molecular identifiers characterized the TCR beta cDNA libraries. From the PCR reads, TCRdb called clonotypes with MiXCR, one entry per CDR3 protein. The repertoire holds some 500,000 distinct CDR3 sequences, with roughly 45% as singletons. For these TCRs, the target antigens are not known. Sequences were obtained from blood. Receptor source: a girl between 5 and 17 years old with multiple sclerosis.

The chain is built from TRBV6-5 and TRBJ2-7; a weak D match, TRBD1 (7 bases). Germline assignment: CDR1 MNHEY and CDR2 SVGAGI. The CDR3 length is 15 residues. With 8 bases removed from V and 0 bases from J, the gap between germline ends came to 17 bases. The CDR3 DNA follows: TGTGCCAGCGGGGCAAACAGGGGACTCTCCTACGAGCAGTACTTC. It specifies CASGANRGLSYEQYF.

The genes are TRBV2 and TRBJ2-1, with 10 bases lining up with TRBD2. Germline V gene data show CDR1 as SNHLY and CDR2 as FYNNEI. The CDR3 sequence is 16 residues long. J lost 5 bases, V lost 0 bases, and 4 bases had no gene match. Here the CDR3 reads CASSEAGLAVDNEQFF. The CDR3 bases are TGTGCCAGCAGTGAAGCCGGACTAGCGGTCGACAATGAGCAGTTCTTC.

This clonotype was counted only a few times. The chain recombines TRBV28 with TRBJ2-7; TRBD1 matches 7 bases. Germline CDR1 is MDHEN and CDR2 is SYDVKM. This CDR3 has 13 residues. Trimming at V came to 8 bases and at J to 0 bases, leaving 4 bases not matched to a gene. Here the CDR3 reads CASLTGSSYEQYF. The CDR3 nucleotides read TGTGCCAGCTTGACAGGGAGCTCCTACGAGCAGTACTTC.

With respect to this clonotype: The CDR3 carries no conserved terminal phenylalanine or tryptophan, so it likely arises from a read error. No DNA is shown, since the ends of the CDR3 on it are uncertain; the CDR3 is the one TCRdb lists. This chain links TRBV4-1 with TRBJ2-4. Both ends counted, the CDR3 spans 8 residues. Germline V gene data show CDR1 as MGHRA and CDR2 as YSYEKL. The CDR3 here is CVDTTAYI.

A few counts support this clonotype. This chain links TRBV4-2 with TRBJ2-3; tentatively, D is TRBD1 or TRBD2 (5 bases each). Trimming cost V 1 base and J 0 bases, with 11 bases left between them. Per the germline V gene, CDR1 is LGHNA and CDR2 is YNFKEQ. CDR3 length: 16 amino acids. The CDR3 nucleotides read TGTGCCAGCAGCCAAGGGTTGGGGACGAGCACAGATACGCAGTATTTT. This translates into CASSQGLGTSTDTQYF.

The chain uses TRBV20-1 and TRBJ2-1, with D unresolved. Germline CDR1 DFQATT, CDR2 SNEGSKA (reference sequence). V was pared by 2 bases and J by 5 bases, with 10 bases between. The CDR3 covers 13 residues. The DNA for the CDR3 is TGCAGTGCTAGAATACCGGAAAACAATGAGCAGTTCTTC. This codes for CSARIPENNEQFF.

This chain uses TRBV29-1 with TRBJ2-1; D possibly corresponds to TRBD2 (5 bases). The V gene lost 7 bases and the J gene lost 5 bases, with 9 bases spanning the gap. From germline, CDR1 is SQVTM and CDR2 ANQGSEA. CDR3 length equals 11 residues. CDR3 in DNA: TGCAGCGCTGGAGCGGACAATGAGCAGTTCTTC. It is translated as CSAGADNEQFF.

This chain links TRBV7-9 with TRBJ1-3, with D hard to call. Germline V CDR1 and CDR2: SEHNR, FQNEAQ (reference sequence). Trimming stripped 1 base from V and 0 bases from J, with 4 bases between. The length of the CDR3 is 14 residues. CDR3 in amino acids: CASSLDSSGNTIYF. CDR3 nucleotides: TGTGCCAGCAGCTTAGACAGCTCTGGAAACACCATATATTTT. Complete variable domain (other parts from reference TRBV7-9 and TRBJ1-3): DTGVSQNPRHKITKRGQNVTFRCDPISEHNRLYWYRQTLGQGPEFLTYFQNEAQLEKSRLLSDRFSAERPKGSFSTLEIQRTEQGDSAMYLCASSLDSSGNTIYFGEGSWLTVV.

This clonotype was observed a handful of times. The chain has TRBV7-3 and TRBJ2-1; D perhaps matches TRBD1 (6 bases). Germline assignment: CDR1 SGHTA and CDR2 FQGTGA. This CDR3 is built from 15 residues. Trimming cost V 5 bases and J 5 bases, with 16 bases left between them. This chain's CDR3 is CASSGSQGSHNEQFF. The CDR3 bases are TGTGCCAGCAGCGGATCACAGGGTTCCCACAATGAGCAGTTCTTC.

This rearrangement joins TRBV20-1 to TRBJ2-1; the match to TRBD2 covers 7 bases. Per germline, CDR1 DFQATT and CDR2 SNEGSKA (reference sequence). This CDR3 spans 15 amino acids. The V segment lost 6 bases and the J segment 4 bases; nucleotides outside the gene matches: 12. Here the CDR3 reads CSAPGGAGVYNEQFF. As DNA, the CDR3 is TGCAGTGCCCCTGGTGGGGCGGGAGTTTACAATGAGCAGTTCTTC.

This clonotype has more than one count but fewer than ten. CDR3 sequence: CSATSAGGEETQYF. Here the CDR3 DNA reads TGCAGTGCTACCTCAGCGGGAGGGGAAGAGACCCAGTACTTC. The chain combines TRBV20-1 with TRBJ2-5, with TRBD2 matching over 10 bases. V was clipped by 4 bases and J by 3 bases; unmatched bases: 5. CDR1 and CDR2 from the germline V gene are DFQATT and SNEGSKA (reference sequence). The CDR3 is 14 amino acids.

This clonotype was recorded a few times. The CDR3 DNA reads as TGTGCCAGCAGCCCTGCCCGGGGGCCCTACGAGCAGTACTTC. It yields the protein CASSPARGPYEQYF. The chain couples TRBV11-2 to TRBJ2-7; D might be TRBD1 or TRBD2, each matching 6 bases. The CDR3 consists of 14 residues. The V gene lost 5 bases and the J gene lost 2 bases, with 13 bases spanning the gap. The germline V gene has CDR1 SGHAT and CDR2 FQNNGV. The complete variable domain, with remaining parts taken from reference TRBV11-2 and TRBJ2-7, reads EAGVAQSPRYKIIEKRQSVAFWCNPISGHATLYWYQQILGQGPKLLIQFQNNGVVDDSQLPKDRFSAERLKGVDSTLKIQPAKLEDSAVYLCASSPARGPYEQYFGPGTRLTVT.

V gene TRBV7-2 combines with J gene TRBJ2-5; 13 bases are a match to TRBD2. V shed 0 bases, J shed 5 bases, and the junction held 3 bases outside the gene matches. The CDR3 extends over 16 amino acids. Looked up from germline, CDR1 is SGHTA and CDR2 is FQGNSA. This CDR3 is CASSLAGTSGTETQYF. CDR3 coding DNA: TGTGCCAGCAGCTTAGCGGGGACTAGCGGGACCGAGACCCAGTACTTC.

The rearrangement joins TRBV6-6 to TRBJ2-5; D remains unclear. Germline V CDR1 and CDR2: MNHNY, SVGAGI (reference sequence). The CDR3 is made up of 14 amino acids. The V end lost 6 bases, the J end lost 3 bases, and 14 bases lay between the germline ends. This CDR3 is CASSQWASKETQYF. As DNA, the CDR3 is TGTGCCAGCAGCCAGTGGGCTTCGAAAGAGACCCAGTACTTC.

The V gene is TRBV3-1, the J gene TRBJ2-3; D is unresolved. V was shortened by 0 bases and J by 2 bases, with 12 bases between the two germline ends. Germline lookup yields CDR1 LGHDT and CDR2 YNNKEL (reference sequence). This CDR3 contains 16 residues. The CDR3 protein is CASSQEPGSLTDTQYF. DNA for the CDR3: TGTGCCAGCAGCCAAGAGCCAGGCTCCCTCACAGATACGCAGTATTTT.

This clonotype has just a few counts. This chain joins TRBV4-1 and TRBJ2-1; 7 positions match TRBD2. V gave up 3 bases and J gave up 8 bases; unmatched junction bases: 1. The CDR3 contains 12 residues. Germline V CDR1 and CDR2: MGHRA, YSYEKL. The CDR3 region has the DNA TGCGCCAGCAGCCAGGGGGGGTATGAGCAGTTCTTC. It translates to CASSQGGYEQFF.

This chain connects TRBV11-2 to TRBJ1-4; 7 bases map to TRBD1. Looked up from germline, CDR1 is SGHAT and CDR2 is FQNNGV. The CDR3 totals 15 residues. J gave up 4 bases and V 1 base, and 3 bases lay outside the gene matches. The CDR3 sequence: CASSLGGQLNEKLFF. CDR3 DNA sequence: TGTGCCAGCAGCTTAGGGGGACAGCTTAATGAAAAACTGTTTTTT. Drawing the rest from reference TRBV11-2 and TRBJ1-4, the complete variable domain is EAGVAQSPRYKIIEKRQSVAFWCNPISGHATLYWYQQILGQGPKLLIQFQNNGVVDDSQLPKDRFSAERLKGVDSTLKIQPAKLEDSAVYLCASSLGGQLNEKLFFGSGTQLSVL.

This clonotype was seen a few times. The CDR3 region has the DNA TGTGCCATCAGTCCCAGAGGGTTGGATACGCAGTATTTT. Amino acids: CAISPRGLDTQYF. This chain joins TRBV10-3 and TRBJ2-3, with D maybe TRBD2 (5 bases). The CDR3 is 13 amino acids. Trimming took off 5 bases at V and 6 bases at J, with 12 bases between the two ends. Germline V gene sequence: CDR1 ENHRY, CDR2 SYGVKD.

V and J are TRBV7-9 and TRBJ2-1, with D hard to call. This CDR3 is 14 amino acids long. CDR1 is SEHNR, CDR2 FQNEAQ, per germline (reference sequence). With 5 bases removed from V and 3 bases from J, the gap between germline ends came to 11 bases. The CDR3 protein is CASSPKQVYNEQFF. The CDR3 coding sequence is TGTGCCAGCAGCCCAAAGCAGGTCTACAATGAGCAGTTCTTC.

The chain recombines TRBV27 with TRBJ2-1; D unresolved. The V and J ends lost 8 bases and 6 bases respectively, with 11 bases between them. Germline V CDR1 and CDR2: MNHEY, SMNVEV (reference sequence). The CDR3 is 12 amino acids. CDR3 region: CASPDLGNEQFF. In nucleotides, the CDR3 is TGTGCCAGCCCGGACCTTGGCAATGAGCAGTTCTTC.

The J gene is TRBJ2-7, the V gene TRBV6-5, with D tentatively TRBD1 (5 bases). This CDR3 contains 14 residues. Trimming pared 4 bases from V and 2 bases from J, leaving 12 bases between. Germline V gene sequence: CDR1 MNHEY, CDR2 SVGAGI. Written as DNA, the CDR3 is TGTGCCAGCAGTTTGTCAGGGTACCCCTACGAGCAGTACTTC. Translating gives CASSLSGYPYEQYF.

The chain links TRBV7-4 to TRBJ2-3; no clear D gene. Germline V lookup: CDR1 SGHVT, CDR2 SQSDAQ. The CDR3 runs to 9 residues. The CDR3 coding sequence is TGTGCGTTGGGAGATACGCAGTATTTT. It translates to CALGDTQYF.

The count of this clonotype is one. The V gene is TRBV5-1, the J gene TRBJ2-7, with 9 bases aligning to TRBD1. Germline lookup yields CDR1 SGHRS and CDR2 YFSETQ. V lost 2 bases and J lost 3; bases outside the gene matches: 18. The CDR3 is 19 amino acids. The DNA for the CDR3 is TGCGCCAGCAGCTTACCAAAAGAAGGGACAGGGCGTTTTTTCTACGAGCAGTACTTC. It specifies CASSLPKEGTGRFFYEQYF.